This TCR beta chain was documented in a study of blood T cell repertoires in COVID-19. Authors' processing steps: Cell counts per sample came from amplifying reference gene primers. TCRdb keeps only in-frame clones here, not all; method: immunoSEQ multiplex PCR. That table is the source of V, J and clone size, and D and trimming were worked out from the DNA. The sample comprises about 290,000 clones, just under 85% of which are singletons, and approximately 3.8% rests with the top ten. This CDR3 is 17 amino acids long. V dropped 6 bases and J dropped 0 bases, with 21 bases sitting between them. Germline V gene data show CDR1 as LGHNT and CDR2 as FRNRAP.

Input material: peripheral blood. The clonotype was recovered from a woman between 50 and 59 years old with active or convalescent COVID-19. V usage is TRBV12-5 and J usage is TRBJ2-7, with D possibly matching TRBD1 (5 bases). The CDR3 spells CASGRRGWGRLSYEQYF. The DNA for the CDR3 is TGTGCTAGTGGCCGCCGTGGTTGGGGCCGACTCTCCTACGAGCAGTACTTC.